The 15 T cell receptor beta chains reported below all come from one sample, sequenced in a study of graft-versus-host responses after intestinal transplantation. Some clones are missing from TCRdb's copy, which holds only in-frame ones; the method was immunoSEQ multiplex PCR. The data show just over 20,000 clones, roughly 87% seen once. The input for sequencing was PBMCs, taken about 63 days after intestinal transplantation. The receptors were sampled from a human patient who received an intestinal transplant, so some T cells may come from the graft donor.

CDR3 DNA: TGTGCCAGCTCAGAGACCCGTTACAGGGTGATATATCATGGCTACACCTTC. Its translation is CASSETRYRVIYHGYTF. V and J are TRBV18 and TRBJ1-2; tentatively, D is TRBD1 (6 bases). Trimming stripped 5 bases from V and 6 bases from J, with 25 bases between. This CDR3 region has 17 residues. CDR1 KGHSH and CDR2 LQKENI come from the germline V gene. The full variable domain, its missing parts supplied by reference TRBV18 and TRBJ1-2, is NAGVMQNPRHLVRRRGQEARLRCSPMKGHSHVYWYRQLPEEGLKFMVYLQKENIIDESGMPKERFSAEFPKEGPSILRIQQVVRGDSAAYFCASSETRYRVIYHGYTFGSGTRLTVV.

This sequence joins TRBV5-5 and TRBJ1-2; D gene unclear. The CDR3 is 17 amino acids. Germline CDR1 SGHKS, CDR2 YYEKEE (reference sequence). The V end lost 1 base, the J end lost 3 bases, and 19 bases lay between the germline ends. CDR3 nucleotide sequence: TGTGCCAGCAGCTTGTCAGTCGGGTCTCGAGGTTACTATGGCTACACCTTC. Translating gives CASSLSVGSRGYYGYTF.

CDR3 amino acids: CAIRPGTGDFNGGYTF. CDR3 sequence (DNA): TGTGCCATCAGGCCCGGGACAGGAGATTTTAATGGTGGCTACACCTTC. This rearrangement joins TRBV10-3 to TRBJ1-2; TRBD1 matches at 8 bases. This CDR3 spans 16 amino acids. V shed 6 bases and J 7 bases; nucleotides not matched to a gene: 16. The germline V gene encodes CDR1 ENHRY and CDR2 SYGVKD.

The V gene is TRBV30, the J gene TRBJ2-7; D tentatively fits TRBD1 or TRBD2 (5 bases each). Germline loops: CDR1 GTSNPN, CDR2 SVGIG (reference sequence). The V gene lost 3 bases and the J gene lost 3 bases, with 21 bases spanning the gap. The CDR3 totals 16 residues. This CDR3 is CAWSDGAGKNHYEQYF. CDR3 DNA: TGTGCCTGGAGCGACGGGGCAGGGAAAAACCACTACGAGCAGTACTTC.

The gene calls are TRBV5-1 and TRBJ2-3; 8 nucleotides align to TRBD2. This CDR3 is built from 14 residues. Per germline, CDR1 SGHRS and CDR2 YFSETQ. V was clipped by 1 base and J by 4 bases; unmatched bases: 2. The CDR3: CASSLTSGADTQYF. The CDR3 bases are TGCGCCAGCAGCTTGACTAGCGGCGCAGATACGCAGTATTTT.

This chain links TRBV19 with TRBJ2-7, with 9 bases fitting TRBD1. Trimming at V came to 1 base and at J to 3 bases, leaving 1 base not matched to a gene. CDR1 is LNHDA and CDR2 is SQIVND in the germline V gene (reference sequence). The CDR3 spans 14 residues. The DNA of the CDR3 is TGTGCCAGTAGTATAGGGACAGGGGACTACGAGCAGTACTTC. It specifies CASSIGTGDYEQYF.

This rearrangement joins TRBV2 to TRBJ1-4, with a weak D call TRBD1 (5 bases). CDR1 is SNHLY, CDR2 FYNNEI, per germline. The CDR3 contains 13 residues. The ends were cut back, 6 bases at V and 15 bases at J, with 20 bases in the middle. The CDR3 here is CASRDSSWGGVFF. CDR3 nucleotides: TGTGCCAGCAGAGATTCTTCATGGGGGGGGGTGTTTTTT.

The rearrangement links TRBV6-5 to TRBJ1-1, with no clear D. Germline V gene data show CDR1 as MNHEY and CDR2 as SVGAGI. This CDR3 comprises 12 residues. V lost 5 bases and J 5 bases, leaving 9 bases between the germline ends. DNA of the CDR3: TGTGCCAGCAGTCAACAAGGGACTGAAGCTTTCTTT. It translates to CASSQQGTEAFF.

The rearrangement uses TRBV10-3 and TRBJ2-5; 8 nucleotides align to TRBD1. The J call may be wrong; the DNA end is better matched by TRBJ2-7. Germline V lookup: CDR1 ENHRY, CDR2 SYGVKD. There are 13 residues in the CDR3. The chain's CDR3 is CAINRGQGYEQYF. The CDR3 region has the DNA TGTGCCATCAATAGAGGACAGGGCTACGAGCAGTACTTC.

V is TRBV5-1 and J is TRBJ2-7; D may be TRBD1 (7 bases). Per the germline V gene, CDR1 is SGHRS and CDR2 is YFSETQ. CDR3 length: 15 amino acids. The germline V and J ends were trimmed by 3 bases and 4 bases, with 17 bases remaining between them. CDR3 sequence (DNA): TGCGCCAGCAGCTCCCGACAGGGAGGTTGGTACGAGCAGTACTTC. Its protein product is CASSSRQGGWYEQYF.

The chain employs TRBV21-1 and TRBJ2-7; the table gives TRBD1 as D, unverified against the DNA. TRBV21-1 is an annotated pseudogene. The CDR3 sequence is 15 residues long. The chain's CDR3 is CASLLNRGTSYEQYF. The CDR3 nucleotides are TGTGCCAGCCTACTAAACAGGGGAACCTCCTACGAGCAGTACTTC.

Of note for this clone: The junction differs from germline at one of its ends, possibly a read error. The CDR3 spells CVSSSPWKVYEQYF. The CDR3 DNA reads TGTGTCAGCAGCTCCCCTTGGAAGGTCTACGAGCAGTACTTC. This rearrangement joins TRBV7-9 to TRBJ2-7, with D uncertain. The CDR3 totals 14 residues. The germline V gene encodes CDR1 SEHNR and CDR2 FQNEAQ (reference sequence). Drawing the rest from reference TRBV7-9 and TRBJ2-7, the complete variable domain is DTGVSQNPRHKITKRGQNVTFRCDPISEHNRLYWYRQTLGQGPEFLTYFQNEAQLEKSRLLSDRFSAERPKGSFSTLEIQRTEQGDSAMYLCVSSSPWKVYEQYFGPGTRLTVT.

This clone was detected only once. The chain joins TRBV18 to TRBJ1-4, with 12 nucleotides matching TRBD1. V lost 1 base and J lost 4; bases outside the gene matches: 4. CDR1 and CDR2 from the germline V gene are KGHSH and LQKENI. The CDR3 extends over 17 amino acids. CDR3 DNA: TGTGCCAGCTCACCACTGGGACAGGGGGCGCTTAATGAAAAACTGTTTTTT. This translates into CASSPLGQGALNEKLFF.

V gene TRBV18 combines with J gene TRBJ2-5; either TRBD1 or TRBD2 may fit D (5 bases each). From germline, CDR1 is KGHSH and CDR2 LQKENI. Trimming left V 6 bases short and J 4 bases short, with 12 bases between. The CDR3 consists of 13 residues. DNA of the CDR3: TGTGCCAGCTCGGATGGGACCGGAGAGACCCAGTACTTC. It encodes CASSDGTGETQYF.

The chain recombines TRBV6-5 with TRBJ1-2; D remains ambiguous. Trimming left V 6 bases short and J 8 bases short, with 16 bases between. The CDR3 is 13 residues long. Germline CDR1 is MNHEY and CDR2 is SVGAGI. DNA for the CDR3: TGTGCCAGCAGATCCACACCGTCCGGGGGCTACACCTTC. Protein sequence: CASRSTPSGGYTF.